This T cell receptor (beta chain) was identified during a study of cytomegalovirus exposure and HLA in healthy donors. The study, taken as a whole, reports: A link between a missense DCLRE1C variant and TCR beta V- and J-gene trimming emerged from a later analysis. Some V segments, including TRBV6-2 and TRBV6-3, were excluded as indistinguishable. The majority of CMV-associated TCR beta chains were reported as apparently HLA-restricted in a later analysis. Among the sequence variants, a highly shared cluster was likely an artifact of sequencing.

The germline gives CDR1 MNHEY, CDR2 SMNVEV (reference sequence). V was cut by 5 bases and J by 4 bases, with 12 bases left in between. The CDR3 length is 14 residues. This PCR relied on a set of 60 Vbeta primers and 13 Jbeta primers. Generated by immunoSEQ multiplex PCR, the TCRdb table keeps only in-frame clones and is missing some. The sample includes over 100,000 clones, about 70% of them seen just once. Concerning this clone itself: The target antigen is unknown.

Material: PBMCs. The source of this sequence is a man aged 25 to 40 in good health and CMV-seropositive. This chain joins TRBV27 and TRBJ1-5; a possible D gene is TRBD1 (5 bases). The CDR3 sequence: CASSPGGDNQPQHF. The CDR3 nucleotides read TGTGCCAGCAGTCCCGGAGGGGATAATCAGCCCCAGCATTTT.